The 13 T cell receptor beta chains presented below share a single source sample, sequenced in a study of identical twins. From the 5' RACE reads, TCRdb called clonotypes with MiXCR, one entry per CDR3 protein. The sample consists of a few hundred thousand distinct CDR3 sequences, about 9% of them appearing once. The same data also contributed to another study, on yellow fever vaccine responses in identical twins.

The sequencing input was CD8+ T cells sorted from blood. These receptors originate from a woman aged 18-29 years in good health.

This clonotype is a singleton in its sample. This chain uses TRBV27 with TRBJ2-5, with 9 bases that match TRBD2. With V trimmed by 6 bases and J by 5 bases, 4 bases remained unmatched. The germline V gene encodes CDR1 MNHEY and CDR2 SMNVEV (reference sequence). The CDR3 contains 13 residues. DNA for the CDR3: TGTGCCAGCAGCCGCGGGGGGGCGGAGACCCAGTACTTC. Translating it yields CASSRGGAETQYF.

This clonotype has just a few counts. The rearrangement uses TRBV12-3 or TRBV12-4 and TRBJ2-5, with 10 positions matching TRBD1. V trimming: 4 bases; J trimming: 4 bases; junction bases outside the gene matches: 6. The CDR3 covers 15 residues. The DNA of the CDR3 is TGTGCCAGCAGTTCGGGACAGGGGCTCGGAGAGACCCAGTACTTC. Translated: CASSSGQGLGETQYF.

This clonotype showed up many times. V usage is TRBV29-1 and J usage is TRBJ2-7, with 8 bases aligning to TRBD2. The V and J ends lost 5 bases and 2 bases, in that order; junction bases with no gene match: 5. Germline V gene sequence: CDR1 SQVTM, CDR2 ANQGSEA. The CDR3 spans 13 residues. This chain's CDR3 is CSVYSGTTYEQYF. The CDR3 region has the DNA TGCAGCGTTTATAGCGGGACGACCTACGAGCAGTACTTC.

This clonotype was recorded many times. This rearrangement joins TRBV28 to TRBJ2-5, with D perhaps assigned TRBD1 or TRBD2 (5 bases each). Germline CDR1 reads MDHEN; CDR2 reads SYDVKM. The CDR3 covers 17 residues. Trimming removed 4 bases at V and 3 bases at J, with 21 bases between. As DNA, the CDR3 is TGTGCCAGCAGTTCACCCGGCTACGGGCGAGGGGAAGAGACCCAGTACTTC. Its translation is CASSSPGYGRGEETQYF.

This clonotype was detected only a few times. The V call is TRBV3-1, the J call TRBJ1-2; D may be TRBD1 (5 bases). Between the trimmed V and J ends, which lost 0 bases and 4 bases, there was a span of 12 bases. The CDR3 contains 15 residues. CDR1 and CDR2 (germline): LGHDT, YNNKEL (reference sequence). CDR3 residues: CASSQDYRGVYGYTF. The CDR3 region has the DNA TGTGCCAGCAGCCAAGACTATAGGGGTGTCTATGGCTACACCTTC.

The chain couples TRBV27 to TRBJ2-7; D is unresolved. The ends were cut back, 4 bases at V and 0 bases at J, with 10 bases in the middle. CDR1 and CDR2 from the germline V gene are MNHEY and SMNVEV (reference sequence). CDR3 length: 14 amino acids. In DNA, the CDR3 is TGTGCCAGCAGTTCCGCAGCTGTCTCCTACGAGCAGTACTTC. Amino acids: CASSSAAVSYEQYF.

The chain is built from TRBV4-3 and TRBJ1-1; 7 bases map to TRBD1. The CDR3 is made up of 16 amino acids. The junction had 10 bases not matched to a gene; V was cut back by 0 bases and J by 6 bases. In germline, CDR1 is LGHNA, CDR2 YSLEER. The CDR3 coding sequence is TGCGCCAGCAGCCAAGATCTTCGACAGGGACTCCCTGAAGCTTTCTTT. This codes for CASSQDLRQGLPEAFF.

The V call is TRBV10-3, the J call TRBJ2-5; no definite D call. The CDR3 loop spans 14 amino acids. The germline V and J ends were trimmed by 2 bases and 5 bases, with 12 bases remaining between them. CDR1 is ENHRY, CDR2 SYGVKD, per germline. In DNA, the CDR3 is TGTGCCATCAGTGAGGAAATCGGATGGGAGACCCAGTACTTC. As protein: CAISEEIGWETQYF.

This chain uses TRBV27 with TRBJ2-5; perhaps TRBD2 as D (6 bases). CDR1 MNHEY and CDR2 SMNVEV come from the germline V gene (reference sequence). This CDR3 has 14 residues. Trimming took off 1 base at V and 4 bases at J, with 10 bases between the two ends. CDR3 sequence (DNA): TGTGCCAGCAGTTTATGGGGGGACGGAGAGACCCAGTACTTC. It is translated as CASSLWGDGETQYF.

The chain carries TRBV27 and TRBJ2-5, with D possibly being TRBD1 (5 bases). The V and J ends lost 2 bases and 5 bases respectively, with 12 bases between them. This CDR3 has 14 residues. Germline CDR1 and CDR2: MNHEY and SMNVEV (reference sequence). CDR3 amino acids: CASSLGARFETQYF. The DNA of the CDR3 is TGTGCCAGCAGTTTAGGGGCCCGGTTCGAGACCCAGTACTTC.

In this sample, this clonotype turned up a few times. CDR3 amino acids: CASSEDRSNGYTF. CDR3 DNA: TGTGCCAGCAGTGAGGACAGGTCGAACGGCTACACCTTC. This sequence joins TRBV5-6 and TRBJ1-2, with 7 bases identical to TRBD1. The CDR3 sequence is 13 residues long. V shed 5 bases and J 8 bases; nucleotides not matched to a gene: 9. The germline V gene encodes CDR1 SGHDT and CDR2 YYEEEE.

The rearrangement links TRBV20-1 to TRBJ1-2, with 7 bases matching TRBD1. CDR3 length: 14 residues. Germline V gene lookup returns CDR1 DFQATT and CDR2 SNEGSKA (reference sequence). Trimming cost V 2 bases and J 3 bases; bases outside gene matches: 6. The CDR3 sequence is CSARFPGGDYGYTF. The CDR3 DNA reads TGCAGTGCTAGATTCCCAGGGGGAGACTATGGCTACACCTTC.

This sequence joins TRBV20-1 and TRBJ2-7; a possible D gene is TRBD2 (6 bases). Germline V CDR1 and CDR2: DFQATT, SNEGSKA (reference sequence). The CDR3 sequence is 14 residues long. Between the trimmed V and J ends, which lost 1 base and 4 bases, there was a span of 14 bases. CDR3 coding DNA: TGCAGTGCTAGAGTCGAAAGCGGGCGGTACGAGCAGTACTTC. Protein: CSARVESGRYEQYF.